Below, one TCR beta chain is given with its context. As yet, its antigen is unknown. Sequencing in the ViraFEST assay came after antigen-specific CD4+ T cells had been expanded with viral peptide pools, which were used to stimulate PBMC. The authors isolated CD4+ T cells after around nine days of culture. Absence of prior SARS-CoV-2 infection characterized the vaccine recipients, who showed negative nucleocapsid antibodies. Days 3 and 7 saw half the medium replaced with IL-2 medium. Germline values: CDR1 SNHLY, CDR2 FYNNEI. The CDR3 has 13 amino acids. Unmatched junction bases numbered 5, after V lost 6 bases and J lost 4 bases. The data are from a study of vaccination effects on CD4 cells after COVID-19. Notes on the study in general: Vaccine- and infection-induced clones showed marked clonal contraction late following vaccination.

Produced via immunoSEQ multiplex PCR; TCRdb's table is partial and in-frame only. The table lists approximately 22,000 clones, around 74% of them singletons, with 15% to 20% in the top ten. This sequence was found in a human donor who received a COVID-19 vaccine. The sequencing used CD4+ T cells from PBMCs cultured with HCoV-NL63 spike peptides, collected before COVID-19 vaccination. The rearrangement joins TRBV2 to TRBJ1-2, with 7 positions matching TRBD1. This CDR3 reads CASRATGVYGYTF. The CDR3 DNA reads TGTGCCAGCAGAGCTACAGGGGTCTATGGCTACACCTTC.